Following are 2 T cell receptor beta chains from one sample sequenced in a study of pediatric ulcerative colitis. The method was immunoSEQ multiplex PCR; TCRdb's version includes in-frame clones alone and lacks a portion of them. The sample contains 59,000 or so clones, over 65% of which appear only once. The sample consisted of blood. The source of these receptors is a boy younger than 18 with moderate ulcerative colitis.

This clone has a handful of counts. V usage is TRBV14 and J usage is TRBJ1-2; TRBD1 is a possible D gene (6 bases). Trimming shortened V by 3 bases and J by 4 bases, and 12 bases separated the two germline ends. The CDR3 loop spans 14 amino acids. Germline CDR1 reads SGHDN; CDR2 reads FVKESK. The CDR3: CASSQATGVYGYTF. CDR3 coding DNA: TGTGCCAGCAGCCAGGCGACAGGAGTCTATGGCTACACCTTC.

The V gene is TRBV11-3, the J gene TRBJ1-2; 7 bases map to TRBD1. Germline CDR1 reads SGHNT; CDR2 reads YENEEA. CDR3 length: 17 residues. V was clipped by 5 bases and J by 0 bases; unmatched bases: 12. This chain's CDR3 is CASSPDREYPSNYGYTF. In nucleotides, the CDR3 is TGTGCCAGCAGCCCCGACAGGGAATACCCCTCTAACTATGGCTACACCTTC. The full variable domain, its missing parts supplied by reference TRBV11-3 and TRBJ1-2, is EAGVVQSPRYKIIEKKQPVAFWCNPISGHNTLYWYLQNLGQGPELLIRYENEEAVDDSQLPKDRFSAERLKGVDSTLKIQPAELGDSAVYLCASSPDREYPSNYGYTFGSGTRLTVV.